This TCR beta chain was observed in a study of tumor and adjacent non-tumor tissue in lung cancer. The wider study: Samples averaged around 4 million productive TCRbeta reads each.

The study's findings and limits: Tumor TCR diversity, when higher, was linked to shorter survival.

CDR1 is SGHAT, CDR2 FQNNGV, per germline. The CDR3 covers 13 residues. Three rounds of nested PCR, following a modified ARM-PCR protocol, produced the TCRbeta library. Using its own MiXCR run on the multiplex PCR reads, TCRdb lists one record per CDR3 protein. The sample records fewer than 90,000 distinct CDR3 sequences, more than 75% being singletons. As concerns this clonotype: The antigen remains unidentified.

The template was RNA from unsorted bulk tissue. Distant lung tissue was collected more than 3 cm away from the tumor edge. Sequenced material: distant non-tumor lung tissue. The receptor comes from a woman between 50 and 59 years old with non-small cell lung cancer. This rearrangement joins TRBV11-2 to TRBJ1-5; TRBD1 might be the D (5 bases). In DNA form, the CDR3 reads TGTGTCTGCAAGTTAGAGAACGGGGGGGCCCAGCATTTT. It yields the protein CVCKLENGGAQHF.